This section outlines one T cell receptor beta chain sequence together with its context. Its antigen remains unidentified. The CDR3 extends over 14 amino acids. V was cut by 4 bases and J by 8 bases, with 14 bases left in between. The V gene's germline CDR1 is SEHNR and CDR2 FQNEAQ (reference sequence). This entry is derived from a study of OX40 agonist ivuxolimab in advanced cancers. The wider study: The mean age was about 61 years, ranging from 23 to 79, with around four fifths of participants male.

The table came from immunoSEQ multiplex PCR; TCRdb's copy has only in-frame clones and leaves some out. The sample lists under 20,000 clones, around 79% seen once, with around 33% in the top ten. Findings and limits, study-wide: Antigen targets of the expanded peripheral T cells went undetermined. Mean expanded clone counts were higher in CD8+ than CD4+ T cells.

This sequence originates from an adult with an advanced solid tumor such as melanoma, head and neck, liver or kidney cancer. The J gene is TRBJ1-4, the V gene TRBV7-9; a weak D match, TRBD1 (5 bases). The input for sequencing was CD4+ or CD8+ T cells sorted from blood, taken in a trial of the OX40 agonist ivuxolimab. CDR3 sequence (DNA): TGTGCCAGCAGCTGGGTCCCCGAGGGGGAAAAACTGTTTTTT. Translation gives CASSWVPEGEKLFF.